Following are 22 T cell receptor beta chains from one sample sequenced in a study of blood T cells in healthy people across ages. Next came a second PCR, run for about 7 to 12 cycles, which used a sample-barcoded 5' primer along with a J-beta primer mix. Each CDR3 protein is one row after TCRdb ran MiXCR on the 5' RACE reads. In the table there are approximately 1.5 million distinct CDR3 sequences, about 32% of which are singletons. The sample consisted of blood. These receptors all come from a woman aged 25 to 39 in good health.

This clonotype came up a few times. The chain is built from TRBV4-1 and TRBJ1-5; unclear D gene. Germline values: CDR1 MGHRA, CDR2 YSYEKL. Trimming shortened V by 0 bases and J by 1 base, and 7 bases separated the two germline ends. This CDR3 is built from 15 residues. Here the CDR3 DNA reads TGCGCCAGCAGCCAAGACCCCGCAAGCAATCAGCCCCAGCATTTT. This gives the protein CASSQDPASNQPQHF.

There are a few counts of this clonotype. J is TRBJ2-7 and V is TRBV3-1, with D unresolved. The V end was cut by 4 bases, the J end by 2 bases, with 9 bases between. The CDR3 has 13 amino acids. Germline V gene lookup returns CDR1 LGHDT and CDR2 YNNKEL (reference sequence). The CDR3 here is CASSPHGAYEQYF. The CDR3 DNA sequence: TGTGCCAGCAGCCCGCATGGCGCCTACGAGCAGTACTTC.

CDR3 nucleotides: TGCGCCAGCAGCTTGGCCTTGGCTAGCGGACAAGATACGCAGTATTTT. This encodes CASSLALASGQDTQYF. The chain employs TRBV5-1 and TRBJ2-3; TRBD2 aligns across 7 bases. Germline assignment: CDR1 SGHRS and CDR2 YFSETQ. V was clipped by 0 bases and J by 5 bases; unmatched bases: 9. The CDR3 spans 16 residues. The variable domain in full, completed from reference TRBV5-1 and TRBJ2-3, reads KAGVTQTPRYLIKTRGQQVTLSCSPISGHRSVSWYQQTPGQGLQFLFEYFSETQRNKGNFPGRFSGRQFSNSRSEMNVSTLELGDSALYLCASSLALASGQDTQYFGPGTRLTVL.

As concerns this clonotype: Germline is not matched at one junction end, which may reflect a read error. This rearrangement joins TRBV7-9 to TRBJ2-7; 10 bases map to TRBD2. The germline V gene encodes CDR1 SEHNR and CDR2 FQNEAQ (reference sequence). The CDR3 runs 17 residues. The CDR3 sequence is CASSFQAGGPSSCEQYF. In DNA, the CDR3 is TGTGCCAGCAGCTTCCAAGCGGGAGGGCCTAGCTCCTGCGAGCAGTACTTC.

The J gene is TRBJ2-4, the V gene TRBV6-2 or TRBV6-3; tentatively, D is TRBD1 (6 bases). The J call may be faulty, since TRBJ2-7 better matches the DNA end. Looked up from germline, CDR1 is MNHEY and CDR2 is SVGEGT. The length of the CDR3 is 15 residues. In DNA form, the CDR3 reads TGTGCCAGCAGTTCCGGCAGGGGAACCGCTCGCGAGCAGTACTTC. As protein: CASSSGRGTAREQYF.

The chain is built from TRBV20-1 and TRBJ1-2, with 12 bases identical to TRBD1. Germline CDR1 and CDR2: DFQATT and SNEGSKA (reference sequence). The CDR3 is made up of 13 amino acids. The ends lost 7 bases at V and 4 bases at J; junction bases unmatched: 4. The CDR3 DNA sequence: TGCAGTGTCCCGGGACAGGGGGCCTATGGCTACACCTTC. Translation: CSVPGQGAYGYTF.

J is TRBJ2-5 and V is TRBV20-1; D is uncertain. With 5 bases removed from V and 2 bases from J, the gap between germline ends came to 12 bases. The CDR3 is made up of 13 amino acids. Germline values: CDR1 DFQATT, CDR2 SNEGSKA (reference sequence). The CDR3 DNA reads TGCAGTGCTCCGCCACAGCTACAAGAGACCCAGTACTTC. Protein: CSAPPQLQETQYF.

This clonotype was counted only a few times. The genes are TRBV10-3 and TRBJ2-1; TRBD2 agrees at 10 bases. Germline trimming cut 2 bases from V and 8 bases from J; bases unmatched to any gene: 15. The germline gives CDR1 ENHRY, CDR2 SYGVKD. The CDR3 covers 18 residues. In DNA, the CDR3 is TGTGCCATCAGTGAGGGGTTTAGGAGCGGGGGGGCAAGAGATGAGCAGTTCTTC. Protein product: CAISEGFRSGGARDEQFF.

The sample holds a few counts of this clonotype. The junction and the germline gene differ at one end; a read error may be behind it. The chain links TRBV7-6 to TRBJ2-2; no definite D call. Germline V CDR1 and CDR2: SGHVS, FNYEAQ. The CDR3 runs to 13 residues. The CDR3 reads CASSLEMVGELFF. The CDR3 coding sequence is TGTGCCAGCAGTTTAGAAATGGTTGGGGAGCTGTTTTTT.

This chain connects TRBV6-2 or TRBV6-3 to TRBJ2-7, with 7 bases lining up with TRBD1. The J call may be in error: the DNA end matches TRBJ2-4 better. The CDR3 runs 17 residues. In germline, CDR1 is MNHEY, CDR2 SVGEGT. The CDR3 nucleotides are TGTGCCAGCAGAGACGCCCGGGACAGTTTAGCCAAAAACATTCAGTACTTC. It encodes CASRDARDSLAKNIQYF.

V is TRBV20-1 and J is TRBJ2-5; tentatively, D is TRBD1 or TRBD2 (6 bases each). V lost 3 bases to trimming and J lost 4 bases, with 12 bases between them. The CDR3 is 13 residues long. Germline V CDR1 and CDR2: DFQATT, SNEGSKA (reference sequence). Written as DNA, the CDR3 is TGCAGTGCTAGTGGGGGGCGGAGAGAGACCCAGTACTTC. This translates into CSASGGRRETQYF.

V usage is TRBV12-3 or TRBV12-4 and J usage is TRBJ2-5; tentatively, D is TRBD2 (5 bases). The J call is in doubt because the DNA end fits TRBJ2-7 better. The CDR3 sequence is 13 residues long. CDR3 amino acids: CASSPGSIYEQYF. In DNA form, the CDR3 reads TGTGCCAGCAGTCCGGGATCGATCTACGAGCAGTACTTC.

As for this clonotype: A single base separates this from a much larger clone, so it may be a read error. The chain couples TRBV29-1 to TRBJ2-7; D is perhaps TRBD2 (7 bases). V lost 4 bases to trimming and J lost 6 bases, with 16 bases between them. Germline CDR1 and CDR2: SQVTM and ANQGSEA. This CDR3 contains 13 residues. The CDR3 sequence is CSVARGAGCEQYF. In DNA form, the CDR3 reads TGCAGCGTTGCCCGGGGGGCGGGCTGCGAGCAGTACTTC.

The chain joins TRBV9 to TRBJ2-7, with 7 positions matching TRBD2. This CDR3 comprises 18 residues. The germline gives CDR1 SGDLS, CDR2 YYNGEE. V shed 0 bases and J 4 bases; nucleotides not matched to a gene: 16. The CDR3 reads CASSVEVDRAGKGYEQYF. CDR3 nucleotides: TGTGCCAGCAGCGTAGAGGTGGACCGAGCGGGAAAAGGGTACGAGCAGTACTTC.

The chain combines TRBV20-1 with TRBJ2-3, with D tentatively TRBD2 (7 bases). The length of the CDR3 is 15 residues. CDR1 is DFQATT, CDR2 SNEGSKA, per germline (reference sequence). Trimming cost V 4 bases and J 4 bases, with 18 bases left between them. In nucleotides, the CDR3 is TGCAGTGCTAACGGGGGGCTGGCGAGCGCAGATACGCAGTATTTT. It encodes CSANGGLASADTQYF.

In this sample, this clonotype turned up a few times. The chain links TRBV20-1 to TRBJ2-5, with D perhaps matching TRBD2 (5 bases). Near its end, the DNA agrees better with TRBJ2-7, so the J call may be wrong. This CDR3 comprises 13 residues. Germline CDR1 is DFQATT and CDR2 is SNEGSKA (reference sequence). The DNA for the CDR3 is TGCAGTGTAAGTCGAACCCTCGGGGACGAGCAGTACTTC. Translation gives CSVSRTLGDEQYF.

V and J are TRBV6-1 and TRBJ2-2; D remains unclear. V shed 6 bases and J shed 7 bases, with 9 bases lying between them. Germline values: CDR1 MNHNS, CDR2 SASEGT. The CDR3 is 12 amino acids. This CDR3 reads CASRPSVGELFF. In nucleotides, the CDR3 is TGTGCCAGCAGACCCTCTGTCGGGGAGCTGTTTTTT.

This clonotype was recorded many times. The rearrangement joins TRBV10-3 to TRBJ2-1; TRBD2 might be the D (6 bases). The germline CDR1 and CDR2 sequences are ENHRY and SYGVKD. The CDR3 contains 13 residues. The V gene lost 5 bases and the J gene lost 6 bases, with 11 bases spanning the gap. CDR3 sequence (DNA): TGTGCCATCAGTCGCGGGGAAGGCAATGAGCAGTTCTTC. This codes for CAISRGEGNEQFF.

This clonotype is medium-sized. V is TRBV7-8 and J is TRBJ2-2; no clear D gene. The CDR3 consists of 14 residues. V lost 1 base and J lost 3, with 6 bases in between. Germline CDR1 is SGHVS and CDR2 is FQNEAQ. CDR3: CASSLEGYTGELFF. In DNA, the CDR3 is TGTGCCAGCAGCTTAGAGGGTTACACCGGGGAGCTGTTTTTT. The full variable domain, with the rest looked up from reference TRBV7-8 and TRBJ2-2, is GAGVSQSPRYKVAKRGQDVALRCDPISGHVSLFWYQQALGQGPEFLTYFQNEAQLDKSGLPSDRFFAERPEGSVSTLKIQRTQQEDSAVYLCASSLEGYTGELFFGEGSRLTVL.

CDR3 sequence: CASSLAPTSGSTDTQYF. DNA for the CDR3: TGTGCCAGCAGCTTAGCGCCGACTAGCGGGAGCACAGATACGCAGTATTTT. The chain uses TRBV7-9 and TRBJ2-3, with 10 bases identical to TRBD2. From germline, CDR1 is SEHNR and CDR2 FQNEAQ (reference sequence). This CDR3 contains 17 residues. V trimming: 0 bases; J trimming: 0 bases; junction bases outside the gene matches: 3.

This clonotype appeared many times. This chain uses TRBV20-1 with TRBJ2-7; D might be TRBD2 (6 bases). The CDR3 consists of 13 residues. Looked up from germline, CDR1 is DFQATT and CDR2 is SNEGSKA (reference sequence). Trimming took off 6 bases at V and 5 bases at J, with 17 bases between the two ends. The CDR3 loop is CSAPGLGINEQYF. DNA of the CDR3: TGCAGTGCCCCGGGACTGGGGATAAACGAGCAGTACTTC.

The rearrangement uses TRBV4-1 and TRBJ2-5; 9 bases agree with TRBD1. Germline V gene data show CDR1 as MGHRA and CDR2 as YSYEKL. V shed 0 bases and J 7 bases; nucleotides not matched to a gene: 21. The CDR3 consists of 20 residues. The CDR3 here is CASSQEEPPGQGVRDWTQYF. CDR3 sequence (DNA): TGCGCCAGCAGCCAAGAAGAGCCCCCGGGACAGGGAGTTCGCGATTGGACCCAGTACTTC.